This T cell receptor (beta chain) was observed in a study of cytomegalovirus exposure and HLA in healthy donors (dated 2017 in TCRdb). Concerning the study at large: An earlier analysis of roughly 630 of the donors reported 250 to 350 Gb of sequence data and 100 million to 130 million unique TCR beta sequences from 150 million to 200 million T cells. Of the 350 to 450 genotyped donors, 81% fell in the genetic ancestry cluster associated with self-reported Caucasian donors. Every discovery cohort repertoire had been produced on one sequencing platform. Roughly 300 gigabases of sequencing data and approximately 85 million unique TCR sequences were included in an early release covering roughly 700 HLA-typed donors. Donor age, sex, ethnicity and CMV serostatus were compiled alongside the repertoire data. Four to six DR-DQ haplotypes were handled as single units for association and clustering, since linkage in the cohort was strong. In a later genetic analysis, genome-wide SNP genotypes for about three fifths of the roughly 670 donors were used, and that subset was treated as a discovery cohort. The study used immunosequencing to profile the T cell repertoires of under 700 subjects and linked those repertoires to cytomegalovirus serostatus. Both class I and class II loci were covered by HLA typing, at four-digit resolution. To decide whether each TCR beta V gene segment behaved as functional or pseudogenic, an earlier analysis of some 600 of the donors relied on high-throughput TCR beta sequencing. A later analysis re-examined previously published TCR beta repertoires from around 670 donors and added high-resolution HLA genotyping to investigate patterns of TCR occurrence. Rather than drawing on any new phenotypic data, the later analysis identified candidate immune exposures from TCR beta sequences and the way those sequences occurred across donors. The aim of the study was to test whether cataloging public T cell receptors could identify signatures of past pathogen exposure. Among 300 to 500 genotyped donors of the cohort, an average of approximately 240,000 unique TCR beta nucleotide sequences was sequenced per donor, of which about 19% were non-productive. The number of typed donors differed by locus: about 620-640 for A, B, C, DRB1 and DQB1; some 500 for DQA1; 600 to 610 for DPA1; and about 450 for DPB1. To predict cytomegalovirus infection status, the study combined high-throughput TCR immunosequencing, statistical association of individual TCRs with disease status, and machine learning. Along with the approximately 700-subject first cohort, a separate validation cohort of approximately 110 different subjects was used.

The library was prepared using the immunoSEQ multiplex PCR assay. A mixture of 60 forward primers for TCR Vbeta segments and 13 reverse primers for TCR Jbeta segments was used in the multiplex PCR. Amplification of the CDR3 region of rearranged TCR beta genes was performed with a multiplex PCR assay on genomic DNA. The Illumina HiSeq System was used to sequence the amplified TCR beta libraries as 87-base-pair reads. Turning to the authors' computational methods: Across the roughly 670 repertoires, a later analysis counted about 81 million unique TCR beta chains, 8.5 million to 12 million of which were shared by at least two donors. A nearest-neighbor algorithm error-corrected the raw reads and collapsed the reads into unique sequences, merging closely related sequences to remove PCR and sequencing errors. V, D and J gene segments were assigned by aligning CDR3 sequences to IMGT reference sequences. For a sequence to be retained, a match of at least six nucleotides to both a V gene segment and a J gene segment was required. Rearrangements were called productive when the CDR3 lacked stop codons and stayed in frame with V and J; all others were non-productive. Following IMGT convention, CDR3 was defined as the stretch from the second conserved V-encoded cysteine up to the conserved J-encoded phenylalanine. The earlier analysis of 587 of the donors excluded sequences that lacked an unambiguous match to a single V gene segment. In an earlier analysis of 587 of the donors, V segments were called functional above 56.7% productive rearrangements and were called segregating when the between-donor standard deviation exceeded 5%. A statistical classification framework was built for diagnosing cytomegalovirus status from the catalog of TCR beta chain sequences. A later analysis assigned V and J genes by comparing TCR nucleotide sequences with IMGT/GENE-DB human TR gene sequences. In a later analysis, CDR3 sequences and most-parsimonious VDJ recombination scenarios were assigned using the TCRdist pipeline. In a later analysis, every TCR beta chain was defined by the combination of its CDR3 amino acid sequence and its V-gene family, and reads without a unique V-gene family were dropped. In a later analysis, fewer than 600 highly shared, low-generation-probability nucleotide sequences were removed to address suspected cross-contamination and a sequencing artifact. In a later analysis, a clonal expansion index was calculated for each public chain from normalized within-repertoire ranks of inferred template counts. A later analysis computed generation probabilities with a VDJ recombination model fitted to out-of-frame rearrangements, and checked the results against IGoR. A later analysis scored TCR-TCR, TCR-HLA and TCR-CMV co-occurrence with hypergeometric tests, applying a repertoire-size bias correction to TCR pairs. To estimate false discovery rates, a later analysis permuted the HLA or CMV assignments 20 times. In a later analysis, co-occurring TCRs were grouped using DBSCAN, and TCRdist sequence similarity was added for clustering within HLA-allele-positive subsets. Repertoires with fewer than 30,000 or more than 120,000 public chains were left out of co-occurrence clustering, as were four to six repertoires with anomalous nucleotide sharing. What TCRdb holds here is the immuneACCESS table cut down to in-frame rearrangements. Part of the clones is not present; checked against another copy, under half of the missing clones reflect an unresolved V gene, and the others are unexplained. D and trimming were read from the DNA, whereas the V and J calls and clone size are those reported in that table. This sample gives fewer than 200,000 clones in total; 60% to 80% of them show up just once. More than 4% of the sample lies in the top ten.

V is cut by 2 bases and J by 0 bases, and the space between the germline ends is 7 bases. The CDR3 has 14 amino acids, counting the end cysteine and phenylalanine. Only the CDR3 part of the read is kept: 42 bases, read in frame from the first base. Via the germline V gene (reference sequence), CDR1 is MNHNY and CDR2 SVGAGI. This clone was detected once. The antigen it recognizes is unknown. No per-base quality is available; no much larger clone lies one base away. Overall study outcomes, separate from this receptor: A further reported finding was that TCR beta sequences accurately predicted the HLA-A and HLA-B alleles for most subjects in the first cohort. Roughly 15 rarely observed V segments, including chromosome 9 orphons, were excluded from the earlier analysis of about 500 of the donors because counts were too low. A later analysis reported that several top co-occurrence clusters appeared linked to parvovirus B19, influenza, CMV and Epstein-Barr virus. In a later analysis, HLA-associated TCR beta chains were found to be more clonally expanded and to have lower generation probabilities than equally common non-associated chains. While some public TCRs were present in many individuals, most TCR sequences turned up only very rarely across donors. A later analysis found that most CMV-associated TCR beta chains appeared HLA-restricted, with HLA associations seemingly driven largely by CMV exposure. In a later genetic analysis, a missense DCLRE1C variant was associated with V-gene and J-gene trimming of TCR beta chains, and the association was replicated in an independent cohort. The classifier was reported to diagnose cytomegalovirus status with high specificity and sensitivity in both the original and validation cohorts. The cohort was sequenced for TCR beta chains only, and without alpha or paired-chain data the features that could be detected were limited. Some IMGT-functional V segments, including TRBV6-2 and TRBV6-3, could not be told apart with the 87-base-pair reads, so those segments were excluded. Presence/absence analyses assumed roughly uniform sequencing depth across donors, an assumption that may not hold. A later analysis found that TCR association rates varied across HLA loci, with DRB1 alleles showing the most associated TCRs and HLA-C alleles the fewest. Assigning TCR associations to individual alleles was difficult when HLA alleles, especially DR and DQ, strongly co-occurred. In an earlier analysis of 587 of the donors, most TCR beta V segments were observed in productive rearrangements about 87% or about 30% of the time, broadly matching IMGT annotations. The study listed over 150 TCR beta chains as associated with cytomegalovirus. Linkage disequilibrium might explain the correlated functional status among segregating V segments, but an unknown experimental factor could not be ruled out. The authors suggested that the approach could potentially be generalized to other disease states and immunological phenotypes. For the cohort, immune exposure information was limited to CMV serostatus. In vitro tests confirmed that a few of the cytomegalovirus-associated TCR beta chains recognize cytomegalovirus antigens. Because HLA typing was missing for some donors at each locus, association tests included only the typed subset. Compared with the roughly 670-donor mean, donors in an Asian-associated ancestry cluster had fewer N-insertions in productive TCRs, according to a later genetic analysis. A cluster of highly shared sequence variants was judged likely to represent a technical artifact of the sequencing pipeline. Specific HLA alleles were associated with 16,951 TCR beta sequences at a false discovery rate of 0.05 in a later analysis.

The cohort was made up of hundreds of healthy bone marrow donors. Cohort members were all nominally healthy when sampled, although unrecorded immune exposures were likely present. The donor was CMV seronegative and belonged to the group of 380 or so seronegative cohort members. A peripheral blood sample was collected from each donor, and TCR beta sequencing was performed on peripheral blood mononuclear cells. The Qiagen DNeasy Blood Extraction Kit was used to extract genomic DNA from the blood cell samples. Sequenced material: PBMCs. The TCR was taken from a male donor in good health and CMV-seronegative. The chain couples TRBV6-6 to TRBJ2-5; the D gene identity is not certain. This receptor has the CDR3 CASSYGGNQETQYF. The nucleotide sequence is TGTGCCAGCAGTTACGGTGGCAACCAAGAGACCCAGTACTTC.